The present T cell receptor beta chain was sequenced within a study of OX40 agonist ivuxolimab in advanced cancers. General study findings and limits: Antigen specificity was not determined for the expanded peripheral T cells. The CD4+ and CD8+ T cells in the blood had expanded clonally by week 6 at 0.1 to 3.0 mg/kg.

A remark on this clone: The target antigen is unknown.

Assay used: immunoSEQ multiplex PCR; TCRdb lists only in-frame clones, some missing. The sample contains roughly 100,000 clones, 90% of which appear only once. V dropped 4 bases and J dropped 5 bases, with 23 bases sitting between them. Germline V gene lookup returns CDR1 MDHEN and CDR2 SYDVKM. This CDR3 has 17 residues. The V gene is TRBV28, the J gene TRBJ1-2; the D gene is possibly TRBD1 (6 bases). The starting material was CD4+ or CD8+ T cells sorted from blood, obtained in a trial of the OX40 agonist ivuxolimab. This TCR was sampled from an adult with an advanced solid tumor such as melanoma, head and neck, liver or kidney cancer. CDR3 residues: CASSSPGHNSPRYGYTF. CDR3 nucleotide sequence: TGTGCCAGCAGTTCACCGGGACACAACTCCCCGCGGTATGGCTACACCTTC.